The 30 T cell receptor beta chains listed next were all sequenced from one sample in a study of shared clonotypes between healthy human individuals. Data came from immunoSEQ multiplex PCR; TCRdb stores just in-frame clones and leaves some out. The sample contains 2 million to 3 million clones, approximately 93% of which appear only once. What was sequenced was naive CD4+ T cells from PBMCs. Subset specified: CD45RA+ positively selected. All receptors derive from a man between 18 and 35 years old in good health. Some clones in this sample may be carry-over from other donors' samples.

This clone occurred a few times. The CDR3 bases are TGTGCCAGCACGCCTTGGGGCGGCGTGAACACTGAAGCTTTCTTT. Translating it yields CASTPWGGVNTEAFF. This rearrangement joins TRBV27 to TRBJ1-1, with D perhaps TRBD1 (5 bases). The CDR3 length is 15 residues. V was trimmed by 7 bases and J by 0 bases, leaving 15 bases between them. Germline V gives CDR1 MNHEY, CDR2 SMNVEV (reference sequence).

The chain employs TRBV9 and TRBJ2-5; 9 bases are a match to TRBD2. Germline V gene lookup returns CDR1 SGDLS and CDR2 YYNGEE. The trim removed 0 bases at V and 4 bases at J, leaving 10 bases unmatched. This CDR3 has 17 amino acids. The chain's CDR3 is CASSVAPGGRAAETQYF. In DNA form, the CDR3 reads TGTGCCAGCAGCGTAGCTCCTGGCGGGAGGGCCGCAGAGACCCAGTACTTC.

This rearrangement joins TRBV2 to TRBJ2-1; 7 positions match TRBD2. Trimming at V came to 7 bases and at J to 6 bases, leaving 15 bases not matched to a gene. The CDR3 consists of 16 residues. Germline CDR1 SNHLY, CDR2 FYNNEI. The CDR3 here is CASISPRGRAFNEQFF. In DNA form, the CDR3 reads TGTGCCAGCATCTCCCCAAGAGGGAGGGCCTTCAATGAGCAGTTCTTC.

The chain couples TRBV4-2 to TRBJ2-3; TRBD1 might be the D (6 bases). V lost 1 base to trimming and J lost 7 bases, with 21 bases between them. Germline CDR1 reads LGHNA; CDR2 reads YNFKEQ. The CDR3 has 17 amino acids. Written as DNA, the CDR3 is TGTGCCAGCAGCCAAGTTGGCACAACCCCCAGGGGAAATACGCAGTATTTT. Translating it yields CASSQVGTTPRGNTQYF.

The chain has TRBV4-3 and TRBJ2-1, with 8 bases aligning to TRBD1. Trimming at V came to 4 bases and at J to 0 bases, leaving 5 bases not matched to a gene. Germline assignment: CDR1 LGHNA and CDR2 YSLEER. CDR3 length: 16 residues. CDR3 nucleotide sequence: TGCGCCAGCAGCCCCCGGACAGGGAGCTCCTACAATGAGCAGTTCTTC. Encoded protein: CASSPRTGSSYNEQFF.

As concerns this clone: This specimen includes other DNA sequences encoding the same CDR3. The chain links TRBV7-9 to TRBJ2-3; D perhaps matches TRBD2 (5 bases). The CDR3 covers 14 residues. V lost 2 bases and J 6 bases, leaving 12 bases between the germline ends. Germline CDR1 SEHNR, CDR2 FQNEAQ (reference sequence). CDR3 DNA: TGTGCCAGCAGCTTACCCGGGGTGGGGGATACGCAGTATTTT. It translates to CASSLPGVGDTQYF.

The V and J genes are TRBV6-6 and TRBJ2-7; D not certain. CDR3 length equals 14 residues. V was trimmed by 6 bases and J by 0 bases, leaving 12 bases between them. Germline V gene sequence: CDR1 MNHNY, CDR2 SVGAGI (reference sequence). In DNA, the CDR3 is TGTGCCAGCAGACTACAGATCTTCTCCTACGAGCAGTACTTC. Amino acids: CASRLQIFSYEQYF.

The J gene is TRBJ1-1, the V gene TRBV5-1; possibly TRBD1 for D (5 bases). V lost 0 bases and J lost 1, with 10 bases in between. This CDR3 region has 15 residues. Per germline, CDR1 SGHRS and CDR2 YFSETQ. Written as DNA, the CDR3 is TGCGCCAGCAGCTTGGCCGAGACAGCGAACACTGAAGCTTTCTTT. Amino acid sequence: CASSLAETANTEAFF.

V and J are TRBV5-1 and TRBJ2-5; maybe TRBD1 (6 bases). The CDR3 totals 15 residues. CDR1 is SGHRS and CDR2 is YFSETQ in the germline V gene. V was cut by 1 base and J by 4 bases, with 14 bases left in between. The CDR3 region is CASSLRLEGGETQYF. For the CDR3, the DNA is TGCGCCAGCAGCTTGAGGCTAGAAGGGGGAGAGACCCAGTACTTC.

The rearrangement joins TRBV28 to TRBJ1-6, with TRBD1 as a possible D gene (6 bases). CDR1 MDHEN and CDR2 SYDVKM come from the germline V gene. Trimming left V 2 bases short and J 7 bases short, with 12 bases between. The CDR3 spans 15 residues. The CDR3, as DNA: TGTGCCAGCAGTTTAAGCGCCAGGGGCAATTCACCCCTCCACTTT. Its protein product is CASSLSARGNSPLHF.

The chain links TRBV18 to TRBJ2-3; D uncertain. Germline V gene lookup returns CDR1 KGHSH and CDR2 LQKENI. This CDR3 has 13 amino acids. V lost 3 bases and J lost 4, with 8 bases in between. CDR3 DNA sequence: TGTGCCAGCTCACCGGTTTTAGCAGATACGCAGTATTTT. Protein: CASSPVLADTQYF.

With regard to this clone: Other nucleotide sequences from this sample produce the same CDR3. This chain joins TRBV5-1 and TRBJ1-1; 9 positions match TRBD1. Unmatched junction bases numbered 6, after V lost 5 bases and J lost 4 bases. This CDR3 is built from 14 residues. The V gene's germline CDR1 is SGHRS and CDR2 YFSETQ. CDR3 DNA: TGCGCCAGCAGTTTCGACAGGGGGAGCACTGAAGCTTTCTTT. This codes for CASSFDRGSTEAFF.

J is TRBJ2-7 and V is TRBV6-5; 8 nucleotides align to TRBD1. The CDR3 has 14 residues. CDR1 is MNHEY, CDR2 SVGAGI, per germline. V was pared by 4 bases and J by 3 bases, with 5 bases of the junction left unmatched. DNA for the CDR3: TGTGCCAGCAGTTTAAACGGACAGGGCTACGAGCAGTACTTC. Protein product: CASSLNGQGYEQYF.

As concerns this clone: In the same sample, other DNA sequences code for this CDR3. The DNA of the CDR3 is TGTGCCAGTAGCATACAGGGTTCCTACGAGCAGTACTTC. Translated, it gives CASSIQGSYEQYF. The gene calls are TRBV19 and TRBJ2-7; the D gene is possibly TRBD1 (6 bases). The CDR3 length is 13 residues. V lost 6 bases and J 1 base, leaving 10 bases between the germline ends. The germline gives CDR1 LNHDA, CDR2 SQIVND (reference sequence). The full variable domain, its missing parts supplied by reference TRBV19 and TRBJ2-7, is DGGITQSPKYLFRKEGQNVTLSCEQNLNHDAMYWYRQDPGQGLRLIYYSQIVNDFQKGDIAEGYSVSREKKESFPLTVTSAQKNPTAFYLCASSIQGSYEQYFGPGTRLTVT.

The rearrangement links TRBV28 to TRBJ1-2, with a tentative D call TRBD1 (5 bases). V dropped 6 bases and J dropped 6 bases, with 17 bases sitting between them. CDR1 and CDR2 from the germline V gene are MDHEN and SYDVKM. The CDR3 is 14 residues long. The CDR3 DNA is TGTGCCAGCAGCATACTAGTAACGGGGGATGGCTACACCTTC. Amino acids: CASSILVTGDGYTF.

This chain joins TRBV6-5 and TRBJ1-2, with 8 bases that match TRBD1. The CDR3 covers 14 residues. With V trimmed by 2 bases and J by 7 bases, 6 bases remained unmatched. In germline, CDR1 is MNHEY, CDR2 SVGAGI. CDR3 DNA: TGTGCCAGCAGTTACACGGACAGGGCGGCTGGCTACACCTTC. Protein: CASSYTDRAAGYTF.

The chain employs TRBV29-1 and TRBJ2-5; weak D call: TRBD2 (5 bases). Germline-derived CDR1 and CDR2 are SQVTM and ANQGSEA. This CDR3 spans 14 amino acids. V was trimmed by 3 bases and J by 5 bases, leaving 16 bases between them. The CDR3 spells CSVEGRLIRETQYF. In DNA, the CDR3 is TGCAGCGTTGAGGGCAGACTAATCCGGGAGACCCAGTACTTC.

This rearrangement joins TRBV6-1 to TRBJ1-1; D may be TRBD1 (5 bases). Germline assignment: CDR1 MNHNS and CDR2 SASEGT. The germline V and J ends were trimmed by 3 bases and 3 bases, with 14 bases remaining between them. The CDR3 is made up of 15 amino acids. The CDR3 loop is CASSEQGRVYTEAFF. DNA of the CDR3: TGTGCCAGCAGTGAGCAGGGTAGAGTTTACACTGAAGCTTTCTTT.

The rearrangement joins TRBV29-1 to TRBJ1-4; D not certain. Trimming removed 5 bases at V and 5 bases at J, with 12 bases between. Germline CDR1 is SQVTM and CDR2 is ANQGSEA. The CDR3 extends over 13 amino acids. CDR3 loop: CSVSWQPNEKLFF. The CDR3 nucleotides are TGCAGCGTTAGTTGGCAGCCGAATGAAAAACTGTTTTTT.

This clone was picked up one time. This chain connects TRBV11-2 to TRBJ2-1; D is unresolved. CDR3 length: 15 amino acids. Germline V gives CDR1 SGHAT, CDR2 FQNNGV. V lost 5 bases and J 0 bases, leaving 11 bases between the germline ends. CDR3 loop: CASSPRKSSYNEQFF. CDR3 in DNA: TGTGCCAGCAGCCCCCGCAAGAGCTCCTACAATGAGCAGTTCTTC.

The chain carries TRBV28 and TRBJ2-6; the D gene is possibly TRBD2 (6 bases). Looked up from germline, CDR1 is MDHEN and CDR2 is SYDVKM. The V end lost 3 bases, the J end lost 2 bases, and 17 bases lay between the germline ends. The CDR3 is 18 amino acids. The DNA for the CDR3 is TGTGCCAGCAGTTTGGCAGGGCCGGAGGGGACTGGGGCCAACGTCCTGACTTTC. Translated, it gives CASSLAGPEGTGANVLTF.

Turning to this clone: At the DNA level, this CDR3 is encoded by other sequences in the same sample as well. CDR3 amino acids: CASSSGTGRTGELFF. The CDR3 region has the DNA TGCGCCAGCAGCTCCGGGACAGGGAGGACCGGGGAGCTGTTTTTT. V is TRBV5-1 and J is TRBJ2-2; 9 bases line up with TRBD1. CDR1 and CDR2 from the germline V gene are SGHRS and YFSETQ. The CDR3 runs to 15 residues. Unmatched junction bases numbered 5, after V lost 3 bases and J lost 5 bases.

This clone was counted a few times. This same CDR3 is encoded by further DNA sequences in the sample. V and J are TRBV28 and TRBJ2-3; D ambiguous. V gave up 6 bases and J gave up 0 bases, with 4 bases separating them. This CDR3 contains 12 residues. CDR1 and CDR2 from the germline V gene are MDHEN and SYDVKM. The CDR3 sequence: CASRTSTDTQYF. The CDR3 bases are TGTGCCAGCAGAACTAGCACAGATACGCAGTATTTT. The whole variable domain, remainder taken from reference TRBV28 and TRBJ2-3, is DVKVTQSSRYLVKRTGEKVFLECVQDMDHENMFWYRQDPGLGLRLIYFSYDVKMKEKGDIPEGYSVSREKKERFSLILESASTNQTSMYLCASRTSTDTQYFGPGTRLTVL.

The chain combines TRBV30 with TRBJ2-2; 12 nucleotides align to TRBD2. The germline CDR1 and CDR2 sequences are GTSNPN and SVGIG (reference sequence). The ends lost 2 bases at V and 3 bases at J; junction bases unmatched: 7. CDR3 length: 17 amino acids. DNA of the CDR3: TGTGCCTGGAGTCCACACGGGACTAGCGGGTACACCGGGGAGCTGTTTTTT. Its translation is CAWSPHGTSGYTGELFF.

The CDR3: CASSEFSGGGHNEQFF. The CDR3 DNA is TGTGCCAGCAGCGAATTTAGCGGGGGGGGCCACAATGAGCAGTTCTTC. This chain uses TRBV6-1 with TRBJ2-1; 11 positions match TRBD2. After removal of 6 bases from V and 5 bases from J, the junction contained 9 bases not matched to a gene. Germline V CDR1 and CDR2: MNHNS, SASEGT. The CDR3 extends over 16 amino acids.

The chain joins TRBV7-3 to TRBJ2-5; D gene ambiguous. The CDR3 has 13 residues. Per germline, CDR1 SGHTA and CDR2 FQGTGA. V was cut by 6 bases and J by 5 bases, with 13 bases left in between. CDR3 loop: CASRDRNGETQYF. CDR3 in DNA: TGTGCCAGCAGGGACCGAAATGGGGAGACCCAGTACTTC.

J is TRBJ2-4 and V is TRBV9; D remains unclear. CDR1 is SGDLS, CDR2 YYNGEE, per germline. V was clipped by 0 bases and J by 5 bases, with 6 bases between them. The CDR3 covers 13 residues. The CDR3 DNA follows: TGTGCCAGCAGCGTAGAGCCTCAAAACATTCAGTACTTC. Translated: CASSVEPQNIQYF.

This chain links TRBV6-6 with TRBJ2-5, with TRBD1 identical over 8 bases. V dropped 7 bases and J dropped 2; count of bases not matched to a gene: 6. Germline V gene lookup returns CDR1 MNHNY and CDR2 SVGAGI (reference sequence). The CDR3 spans 14 residues. The chain's CDR3 is CASKTGELQETQYF. The CDR3, as DNA: TGTGCCAGCAAGACAGGGGAGCTACAAGAGACCCAGTACTTC.

This sequence joins TRBV6-5 and TRBJ1-4; D gene unclear. CDR3 length equals 14 residues. The germline V and J ends were trimmed by 5 bases and 8 bases, with 15 bases remaining between them. From germline, CDR1 is MNHEY and CDR2 SVGAGI. The CDR3 loop reads CASSEQPASEKLFF. The CDR3 DNA is TGTGCCAGCAGTGAACAGCCGGCCTCCGAAAAACTGTTTTTT.

V gene TRBV6-6 combines with J gene TRBJ2-7; D is unresolved. The CDR3 loop spans 14 amino acids. Trimming stripped 5 bases from V and 2 bases from J, with 13 bases between. Germline V lookup: CDR1 MNHNY, CDR2 SVGAGI (reference sequence). The CDR3 here is CASSRLPGPYEQYF. The DNA of the CDR3 is TGTGCCAGCAGTCGCCTTCCGGGCCCCTACGAGCAGTACTTC.